This is a list of T cell receptor beta chains from one sample in a study of cytomegalovirus exposure and HLA in healthy donors. Sequenced by immunoSEQ multiplex PCR; TCRdb stores in-frame clones only, minus some. Of some 150,000 clones in the sample, roughly 85% are singletons; the top ten hold 1.7%. Specimen: PBMCs. Receptor source: a woman in her thirties in good health and CMV-seronegative. The CDR3 runs from the conserved cysteine through the conserved F or W. A D gene is named only where the DNA matches it firmly. A row's size may be missing; if present it is once, few, many or a size class.

few,TRBV6-1,-,TRBJ1-4,TGTGCCAGCAGTGTTTCGGACTCGTTAATGGATGAAAAACTGTTTTTT,CASSVSDSLMDEKLFF
-,TRBV10-1,-,TRBJ1-2,TGCGCCAGCAGTCCCCGACAGGCCGATGGCTACACCTTC,CASSPRQADGYTF
-,TRBV10-2,TRBD1,TRBJ1-5,TGCGCCAGCAGTGAGGGGGACAGGATAATTGATAGCAATCAGCCCCAGCATTTT,CASSEGDRIIDSNQPQHF
-,TRBV2,TRBD2,TRBJ2-3,TGTGCCAGCAGGCTGACTAGCGGGATCACAGATACGCAGTATTTT,CASRLTSGITDTQYF
few,TRBV18,-,TRBJ1-4,TGTGCCAGCTCCCTCCGTCTTAATGAAAAACTGTTTTTT,CASSLRLNEKLFF
few,TRBV2,-,TRBJ2-7,TGTGCCAGCAGCACGGGTTACGAGCAGTACTTC,CASSTGYEQYF
-,TRBV6-5,-,TRBJ1-1,TGTGCCAGCAAACTTGGGAGGAACTTGAACACTGAAGCTTTCTTT,CASKLGRNLNTEAFF
-,TRBV25-1,-,TRBJ2-5,TGTGCCAGCAGTGAACCTGTGGGCAGGCTTTGGGAGACCCAGTACTTC,CASSEPVGRLWETQYF
-,TRBV6-5,-,TRBJ2-7,TGTGCCAGCAGTTACGGGCCAACTCCCTCCTACGAGCAGTACTTC,CASSYGPTPSYEQYF
-,TRBV11-3,-,TRBJ1-1,TGTGCCAGCAGCTTAAGGGGGAACACTGAAGCTTTCTTT,CASSLRGNTEAFF
once,TRBV6-5,TRBD1,TRBJ1-2,TGTGCCAGCAGTCGGGACAGGGGGAATGGCTACACCTTC,CASSRDRGNGYTF
-,TRBV4-1,TRBD1,TRBJ2-5,TGCGCCAGCAGCCATTTAGACAGGGGGCGGGAAGAGACCCAGTACTTC,CASSHLDRGREETQYF
-,TRBV6-5,TRBD1,TRBJ1-2,TGTGCCAGCAGTTACTCGACAGGGGGGGATTATGGCTACACCTTC,CASSYSTGGDYGYTF
few,TRBV6-1,TRBD1,TRBJ1-2,TGTGCCAGCACCCCGGACAGGCGAGGCTACACCTTC,CASTPDRRGYTF
once,TRBV5-6,-,TRBJ1-1,TGTGCCAGCAGCTTGAGTCTTTTGGCTGGCACTGAAGCTTTCTTT,CASSLSLLAGTEAFF
-,TRBV16,-,TRBJ1-2,TGTGCCAGCAGCCAATTAATCACAGCAATCTATGGCTACACCTTC,CASSQLITAIYGYTF
few,TRBV9,TRBD1,TRBJ2-7,TGTGCCAGCAGCGCACGGGACAGGCCCTACGAGCAGTACTTC,CASSARDRPYEQYF
-,TRBV5-1,-,TRBJ1-1,TGCGCCAGCAGACGATTGACAGGTAACACTGAAGCTTTCTTT,CASRRLTGNTEAFF
-,TRBV2,TRBD1,TRBJ1-5,TGTGCCAGCACCGACAGGGGAGGCAATCAGCCCCAGCATTTT,CASTDRGGNQPQHF
few,TRBV4-2,TRBD2,TRBJ2-3,TGTGCCAGCAGCCAAGAGCTAGCGGGGGGCACAGATACGCAGTATTTT,CASSQELAGGTDTQYF
-,TRBV7-6,-,TRBJ1-5,TGTGCCAGCAGCTTAGGAGTCGAGCAGCCCCAGCATTTT,CASSLGVEQPQHF
-,TRBV9,TRBD2,TRBJ2-3,TGTGCCAGCAGCCCTCGGGAGGGAGAAGGGACAGATACGCAGTATTTT,CASSPREGEGTDTQYF
once,TRBV30,-,TRBJ1-1,TGTGCCTGTAATAGGGACTTAGGGGAAGCTTTCTTT,CACNRDLGEAFF
few,TRBV4-3,TRBD1,TRBJ1-2,TGCGCCAGCAGCCAACAAACCGGGACAGGGGCAAATGGCTACACCTTC,CASSQQTGTGANGYTF
-,TRBV4-1,-,TRBJ2-3,TGCGCCAGCAGCCAAGATACCGGGTCCAGCACAGATACGCAGTATTTT,CASSQDTGSSTDTQYF
-,TRBV7-9,TRBD2,TRBJ2-4,TGTGCCAGCAGCTCGACTAGCGGGGGCCGGGGGAACATTCAGTACTTC,CASSSTSGGRGNIQYF
-,TRBV28,-,TRBJ1-3,TGTGCCAGCACTGTGGGGGGAGCCTCTGGAAACACCATATATTTT,CASTVGGASGNTIYF
-,TRBV5-1,-,TRBJ1-3,TGCGCCAGCAGCTTCCAAGGAGACTCTGGAAACACCATATATTTT,CASSFQGDSGNTIYF
-,TRBV15,-,TRBJ1-1,TGTGCCACCAGCAGTTCGGGGGGGGTAAACACTGAAGCTTTCTTT,CATSSSGGVNTEAFF
-,TRBV18,-,TRBJ1-3,TGTGCCAGCTCCCCTACAGGGATCACTGGAAACACCATATATTTT,CASSPTGITGNTIYF
once,TRBV9,-,TRBJ1-4,TGTGCCAGCAGCGCGACACAGGGAACTAATGAAAAACTGTTTTTT,CASSATQGTNEKLFF
-,TRBV30,-,TRBJ1-1,TGTGCCTGGAGTCGGGACATAAGGGCAAACACTGAAGCTTTCTTT,CAWSRDIRANTEAFF
-,TRBV30,-,TRBJ1-4,TGTGCCTTTCAGGAGGCTAATGAAAAACTGTTTTTT,CAFQEANEKLFF
-,TRBV11-1,TRBD1,TRBJ1-1,TGTGCCAGCAGCTTAGCACTTGGGACAGCGAACACTGAAGCTTTCTTT,CASSLALGTANTEAFF
-,TRBV25-1,TRBD1,TRBJ2-6,TGTGCCAGCAGTGAATTGAAGGGACAGGGACCTGGGGCCAACGTCCTGACTTTC,CASSELKGQGPGANVLTF
-,TRBV2,-,TRBJ2-1,TGTGCCAGCAGCCCACAGGGAAACAATGAGCAGTTCTTC,CASSPQGNNEQFF